This T cell receptor beta chain was observed in a study of breast tumors, draining lymph nodes, adjacent tissues. Study-level findings and limits: Tumor TCR diversity was below lymph nodes but above nontumor tissue.

Axillary draining lymph nodes of breast cancer patients supplied the node samples. This clonotype was recorded many times. Its antigen is as yet unknown. TCRdb re-derived calls from the multiplex PCR reads in MiXCR, one entry per CDR3 protein. The sample shows 120,000 or so distinct CDR3 sequences, approximately 20% of them seen only once. Germline loops: CDR1 KGHSH, CDR2 LQKENI. V lost 5 bases to trimming and J lost 2 bases; unmatched junction nucleotides: 8. This CDR3 is 16 amino acids long. The sequence was obtained from a female donor with breast cancer. Some clones in this sample may be carry-over from other donors' samples. This chain uses TRBV18 with TRBJ1-2; the match to TRBD1 covers 10 bases. The sequenced sample was axillary lymph node tissue. The CDR3 loop is CASSSTPGQGNYGYTF. CDR3 bases: TGTGCCAGCTCATCAACCCCGGGACAGGGGAACTATGGCTACACCTTC.